This T cell receptor (beta chain) is drawn from a study of identical twins. Study-wide results and caveats: For out-of-frame alpha sequences shared by twins, low generation probability was in excess.

This clonotype has just a few counts. The antigen is not known. Germline V lookup: CDR1 SEHNR, CDR2 FQNEAQ (reference sequence). This CDR3 is built from 14 residues. V was clipped by 3 bases and J by 7 bases; unmatched bases: 8. TCRdb independently ran MiXCR on the 5' RACE reads; one entry per CDR3 protein. The sample has about 520,000 distinct CDR3 sequences, less than 25% seen once. The data were also submitted as part of a second study, on T cells expressing NK-cell markers.

The clonotype originates from a woman aged 18-30 years in good health. The sequenced sample consisted of CD4+ T cells sorted from blood. This chain links TRBV7-9 with TRBJ2-7; the match to TRBD2 covers 8 bases. The CDR3 loop reads CASSFAGGWDEQYF. CDR3 nucleotide sequence: TGTGCCAGCAGCTTTGCGGGAGGATGGGATGAGCAGTACTTC.